This T cell receptor beta chain was documented in a study of blood T cell repertoires in COVID-19. Study context: Specimens from acute and convalescent COVID-19 originated in the United States, Italy and Spain. PBMCs, B-cell-depleted T cells, or T cells were the source of the cDNA or gDNA that made up the material.

Germline values: CDR1 MNHEY, CDR2 SMNVEV (reference sequence). The CDR3 has 14 residues. The V end was cut by 5 bases, the J end by 7 bases, with 17 bases between. Enrollees, about 18 to 90 years old, lived in about two dozen US areas. As originally analysed: Estimation of nucleated cell counts was performed using reference gene primer amplification. Libraries were prepared by immunoSEQ multiplex PCR; TCRdb keeps only in-frame clonotypes and omits some of them. V and J calls and clone size follow that table, whereas D and trimming were derived from the DNA. The data show about 230,000 clones, roughly 88% seen once. This clone was seen a single time.

The chain has TRBV27 and TRBJ1-1; D gene ambiguous. The TCR sequence derives from a woman aged 40 to 55 with acute COVID-19. Specimen: PBMCs or T cells enriched from blood (not recorded which). In DNA form, the CDR3 reads TGTGCCAGCAGTCCAGCTGACCCGCGGTTTGAAGCTTTCTTT. Translated: CASSPADPRFEAFF.